This TCR beta chain was documented in a study of response to subunit inactivated influenza vaccine. This clonotype was counted between two and nine times. Its cognate antigen is unknown. The length of the CDR3 is 20 residues. Germline CDR1 is SGHRS and CDR2 is YFSETQ. V was cut by 4 bases and J by 2 bases, with 25 bases left in between. General observations from the study: The authors offered the suggestion that each seasonal influenza vaccination recruits few new T cells.

From the RT-PCR reads, TCRdb called clonotypes with MiXCR, one entry per CDR3 protein. Of around 530,000 distinct CDR3 sequences in the sample, 15% to 20% were seen once. This material consisted of CD4+ T cells sorted from PBMCs, taken around 25 months after vaccination. V gene TRBV5-1 combines with J gene TRBJ2-6, with D perhaps matching TRBD1 or TRBD2 (6 bases each). The receptor's source is a man between 50 and 69 years old who received an inactivated influenza vaccine. The CDR3 region has the DNA TGCGCCAGCAGCATCAACCCCCGGGGGCGCCTAGGGGCTGGGGCCAACGTCCTGACTTTC. The encoded protein is CASSINPRGRLGAGANVLTF.